The TCR beta chain described here comes from a study of T cells in tumors after PD-1 blockade. Only in-frame clones appear in the TCRdb table, and some are missing; sequencing was by immunoSEQ multiplex PCR. The profile shows roughly 60,000 clones, about four fifths of them singletons. Germline V gene data show CDR1 as LGHDT and CDR2 as YNNKEL (reference sequence). The CDR3 length is 15 residues. The V segment lost 4 bases and the J segment 5 bases; nucleotides outside the gene matches: 3. V gene TRBV3-1 (or the pseudogene TRBV3-2) combines with J gene TRBJ2-2; 11 nucleotides agree with TRBD2. The material was PBMCs, obtained before anti-PD-1 treatment. This sequence originates from a human donor with basal cell carcinoma. CDR3 DNA sequence: TGTGCCAGCAGCCTTAGACTAGCGGGGACCGGGGAGCTGTTTTTT. Amino acids: CASSLRLAGTGELFF.